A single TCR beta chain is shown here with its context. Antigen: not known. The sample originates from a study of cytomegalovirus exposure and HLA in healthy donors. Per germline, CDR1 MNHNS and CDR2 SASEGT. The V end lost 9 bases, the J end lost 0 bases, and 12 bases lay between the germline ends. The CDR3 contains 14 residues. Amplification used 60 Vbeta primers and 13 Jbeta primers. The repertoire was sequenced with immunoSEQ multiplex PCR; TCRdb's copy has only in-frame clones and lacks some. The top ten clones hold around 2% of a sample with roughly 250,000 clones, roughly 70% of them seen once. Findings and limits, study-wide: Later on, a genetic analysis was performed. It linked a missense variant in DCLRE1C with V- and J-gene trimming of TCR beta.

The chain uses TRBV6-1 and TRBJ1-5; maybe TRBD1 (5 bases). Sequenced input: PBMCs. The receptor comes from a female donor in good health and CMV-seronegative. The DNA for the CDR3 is TGTGCCAGTGACAGCGCTTATAGCAATCAGCCCCAGCATTTT. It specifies CASDSAYSNQPQHF.